One and the same sample provided the 25 T cell receptor beta chains below, sequenced in a study of cytomegalovirus exposure and HLA in healthy donors. It was with 60 Vbeta and 13 Jbeta primers that the PCR ran. Produced via immunoSEQ multiplex PCR; TCRdb's table is partial and in-frame only. The sample gives approximately 180,000 clones, about 13% of which show up once; about 7.8% is in the top ten. Material: PBMCs. The source of these receptors is a man aged 50 to 60 in good health and CMV-seropositive.

This clone has more than one count but fewer than ten. The chain recombines TRBV4-1 with TRBJ2-6, with 11 bases matching TRBD1. CDR1 and CDR2 from the germline V gene are MGHRA and YSYEKL. There are 20 residues in the CDR3. J gave up 0 bases and V 3 bases, and 10 bases lay outside the gene matches. As DNA, the CDR3 is TGCGCCAGCAGCCATCAAGGAGCCGGGACAGGGGGCTCTGGGGCCAACGTCCTGACTTTC. This encodes CASSHQGAGTGGSGANVLTF.

This clone was detected a few times. The chain links TRBV28 to TRBJ1-2; perhaps TRBD1 as D (5 bases). Trimming removed 2 bases at V and 2 bases at J, with 12 bases between. From germline, CDR1 is MDHEN and CDR2 SYDVKM. The CDR3 runs 15 residues. CDR3 sequence reads: CASSLVGVPNYGYTF. The CDR3 DNA is TGTGCCAGCAGTTTAGTAGGGGTACCGAACTATGGCTACACCTTC.

The chain joins TRBV7-2 to TRBJ1-6; D is undetermined. Germline values: CDR1 SGHTA, CDR2 FQGNSA. Trimming took off 2 bases at V and 10 bases at J, with 15 bases between the two ends. The CDR3 runs 15 residues. CDR3 in DNA: TGTGCCAGCAGCTTACGCGCCCCAGGTCTATCACCCCTCCACTTT. Amino acid sequence: CASSLRAPGLSPLHF.

This chain joins TRBV19 and TRBJ2-1, with 8 nucleotides matching TRBD1. The CDR3 is 15 residues long. J gave up 1 base and V 7 bases, and 6 bases lay outside the gene matches. From germline, CDR1 is LNHDA and CDR2 SQIVND (reference sequence). The CDR3 nucleotides read TGTGCCAGTACTACAGGGGGACTTTCCTACAATGAGCAGTTCTTC. This sequence encodes CASTTGGLSYNEQFF.

This chain links TRBV6-6 with TRBJ2-1; TRBD1 agrees at 8 bases. The ends lost 5 bases at V and 10 bases at J; junction bases unmatched: 7. Germline values: CDR1 MNHNY, CDR2 SVGAGI (reference sequence). The CDR3 is 13 residues long. The chain's CDR3 is CASSAGTGLEQFF. The CDR3, as DNA: TGTGCCAGCAGTGCCGGGACAGGACTAGAGCAGTTCTTC.

The V gene is TRBV28, the J gene TRBJ1-4, with a possible D match to TRBD1 (6 bases). CDR3 length: 12 amino acids. Germline CDR1 and CDR2: MDHEN and SYDVKM. Trimming took 8 bases from V and 8 from J, leaving 12 bases between them. DNA of the CDR3: TGTGCCAGCGGGGGGGCAGTAGAAAAACTGTTTTTT. It codes for CASGGAVEKLFF.

A few counts support this clone. J is TRBJ2-1 and V is TRBV11-3; a possible D gene is TRBD2 (7 bases). CDR1 is SGHNT and CDR2 is YENEEA in the germline V gene. The V end was cut by 5 bases, the J end by 6 bases, with 23 bases between. The CDR3 spans 17 residues. This chain's CDR3 is CASSLPRFGGPLNEQFF. The CDR3 DNA reads as TGTGCCAGCAGCCTCCCTCGGTTCGGGGGGCCTCTCAATGAGCAGTTCTTC.

The chain's CDR3 is CASSQDRLAASQETQYF. CDR3 coding DNA: TGCGCCAGCAGCCAGGATAGACTAGCGGCCTCCCAAGAGACCCAGTACTTC. The chain employs TRBV4-1 and TRBJ2-5, with 9 bases lining up with TRBD2. The CDR3 has 17 amino acids. Germline assignment: CDR1 MGHRA and CDR2 YSYEKL. The J segment lost 1 base and the V segment lost 3 bases, leaving 9 bases of the junction unmatched.

Only a few counts were recorded for this clone. The V call is TRBV7-2, the J call TRBJ1-5; 7 nucleotides agree with TRBD1. Germline-derived CDR1 and CDR2 are SGHTA and FQGNSA. V trimming: 2 bases; J trimming: 5 bases; junction bases outside the gene matches: 3. The CDR3 covers 14 residues. The CDR3 nucleotides are TGTGCCAGCAGCTTAAGCCAGGGGGATCAGCCCCAGCATTTT. This translates into CASSLSQGDQPQHF.

This clone turned up a few times. At the DNA level, this CDR3 is encoded by other sequences in the same sample as well. The V call is TRBV27, the J call TRBJ2-1; 8 nucleotides align to TRBD1. The CDR3 is 14 amino acids. Per the germline V gene, CDR1 is MNHEY and CDR2 is SMNVEV (reference sequence). The trim removed 4 bases at V and 9 bases at J, leaving 8 bases unmatched. CDR3 sequence reads: CASSSTGGRREQFF. The DNA of the CDR3 is TGTGCCAGCAGTTCAACAGGGGGTAGGCGTGAGCAGTTCTTC.

The V call is TRBV5-1, the J call TRBJ2-1, with 12 bases that match TRBD1. V was clipped by 4 bases and J by 12 bases; unmatched bases: 8. CDR1 is SGHRS and CDR2 is YFSETQ in the germline V gene. The CDR3 has 14 amino acids. The CDR3 protein is CASSPGTGGLAQFF. CDR3 nucleotides: TGCGCCAGCAGCCCGGGGACAGGGGGCTTAGCGCAGTTCTTC.

This chain uses TRBV19 with TRBJ2-6; D uncertain. Trimming pared 3 bases from V and 0 bases from J, leaving 9 bases between. The CDR3 has 16 residues. CDR1 and CDR2 from the germline V gene are LNHDA and SQIVND (reference sequence). The CDR3 spells CASSMPAGSGANVLTF. CDR3 nucleotides: TGTGCCAGTAGTATGCCCGCAGGCTCTGGGGCCAACGTCCTGACTTTC. The variable domain in full, with the rest retrieved from reference TRBV19 and TRBJ2-6, is DGGITQSPKYLFRKEGQNVTLSCEQNLNHDAMYWYRQDPGQGLRLIYYSQIVNDFQKGDIAEGYSVSREKKESFPLTVTSAQKNPTAFYLCASSMPAGSGANVLTFGAGSRLTVL.

The CDR3 loop is CASSLEQTPYGYTF. The CDR3 coding sequence is TGTGCCAGCAGTTTAGAGCAGACTCCCTATGGCTACACCTTC. The V call is TRBV28, the J call TRBJ1-2; D not certain. There are 14 residues in the CDR3. Germline V gene data show CDR1 as MDHEN and CDR2 as SYDVKM. V gave up 2 bases and J gave up 4 bases, with 11 bases separating them.

V usage is TRBV5-1 and J usage is TRBJ1-2; 8 bases match TRBD1. There are 18 residues in the CDR3. J lost 5 bases, V lost 2 bases, and 17 bases had no gene match. From germline, CDR1 is SGHRS and CDR2 YFSETQ. The CDR3 sequence: CASSFRGQGVELSYGYTF. CDR3 nucleotides: TGCGCCAGCAGCTTCAGGGGGCAGGGGGTGGAATTATCTTATGGCTACACCTTC. The full variable domain, its missing parts supplied by reference TRBV5-1 and TRBJ1-2, is KAGVTQTPRYLIKTRGQQVTLSCSPISGHRSVSWYQQTPGQGLQFLFEYFSETQRNKGNFPGRFSGRQFSNSRSEMNVSTLELGDSALYLCASSFRGQGVELSYGYTFGSGTRLTVV.

This chain connects TRBV6-1 to TRBJ1-6, with TRBD1 identical over 9 bases. The CDR3 contains 15 residues. V was pared by 1 base and J by 9 bases, with 4 bases of the junction left unmatched. The germline V gene encodes CDR1 MNHNS and CDR2 SASEGT. The DNA of the CDR3 is TGTGCCAGCAGTGAAGGGACAGGGGTAAGTTCACCCCTCCACTTT. Amino acids: CASSEGTGVSSPLHF.

This clone was seen only a few times. This rearrangement joins TRBV19 to TRBJ1-5, with D tentatively TRBD1 (5 bases). From germline, CDR1 is LNHDA and CDR2 SQIVND (reference sequence). The V gene lost 3 bases and the J gene lost 6 bases, with 6 bases spanning the gap. CDR3 length: 12 amino acids. CDR3 coding DNA: TGTGCCAGTAGTATGGGGGGTCAGCCCCAGCATTTT. Translated, it gives CASSMGGQPQHF.

J is TRBJ1-1 and V is TRBV27; unclear D gene. Trimming left V 2 bases short and J 3 bases short, with 16 bases between. Germline V CDR1 and CDR2: MNHEY, SMNVEV (reference sequence). This CDR3 comprises 16 residues. The CDR3 is CASSLAPPGRDTEAFF. DNA for the CDR3: TGTGCCAGCAGTTTAGCCCCACCCGGGAGGGACACTGAAGCTTTCTTT.

This clone was observed a handful of times. The chain combines TRBV5-6 with TRBJ2-7, with a weak D call TRBD2 (5 bases). Trimming cost V 0 bases and J 7 bases, with 8 bases left between them. The CDR3 has 12 residues. Germline CDR1 and CDR2: SGHDT and YYEEEE. The CDR3 here is CASSLATGEQYV. In DNA, the CDR3 is TGTGCCAGCAGCTTGGCCACGGGAGAGCAGTACGTC.

The sample holds a few counts of this clone. This chain uses TRBV5-4 with TRBJ2-1, with D perhaps TRBD2 (7 bases). Germline V CDR1 and CDR2: SGHNT, YYREEE (reference sequence). Trimming cost V 4 bases and J 10 bases, with 21 bases left between them. CDR3 size: 15 residues. The CDR3 DNA reads as TGTGCCAGCAGCCGAGGAGGGGGGGGCCAGGGCGAGCAGTTCTTC. Its translation is CASSRGGGGQGEQFF.

This clone appeared a few times. The chain uses TRBV6-5 and TRBJ2-5, with a weak D call TRBD2 (6 bases). This CDR3 comprises 15 residues. Per the germline V gene, CDR1 is MNHEY and CDR2 is SVGAGI. With 5 bases removed from V and 2 bases from J, the gap between germline ends came to 15 bases. The DNA of the CDR3 is TGTGCCAGCAGTGCCGGATGGGGGACTCAAGAGACCCAGTACTTC. It specifies CASSAGWGTQETQYF.

Concerning this clone: A junction boundary mismatches the germline segment, possibly from a read error. This sequence joins TRBV30 and TRBJ1-5; unclear D gene. Germline V gives CDR1 GTSNPN, CDR2 SVGIG (reference sequence). The CDR3 has 13 residues. This chain's CDR3 is CAWSLNSNQPQNF. The CDR3 nucleotides read TGTGCCTGGAGTTTGAATAGCAATCAGCCCCAGAATTTT.

A few counts support this clone. The chain employs TRBV27 and TRBJ2-7, with 8 bases matching TRBD1. V shed 6 bases and J 6 bases; nucleotides not matched to a gene: 4. The CDR3 covers 12 residues. Germline lookup yields CDR1 MNHEY and CDR2 SMNVEV (reference sequence). The CDR3 spells CASSRQGFEQYF. The CDR3 coding sequence is TGTGCCAGCAGCCGACAGGGGTTCGAGCAGTACTTC.

J is TRBJ1-5 and V is TRBV12-5, with D perhaps matching TRBD1 (6 bases). This CDR3 is 15 amino acids long. Germline CDR1 is LGHNT and CDR2 is FRNRAP. Trimming removed 4 bases from V and 6 bases from J, with 16 bases in between. The CDR3 nucleotides are TGTGCTAGTGGTTCGCAGGTTGGGGGCAGTCAGCCCCAGCATTTT. It is translated as CASGSQVGGSQPQHF.

The rearrangement uses TRBV6-5 and TRBJ2-1; TRBD2 matches at 13 bases. Looked up from germline, CDR1 is MNHEY and CDR2 is SVGAGI. CDR3 length: 15 amino acids. V shed 7 bases and J 7 bases; nucleotides not matched to a gene: 7. The DNA of the CDR3 is TGTGCCAGCACGCCGGGACTAGCGGGGAAGAATGAGCAGTTCTTC. It encodes CASTPGLAGKNEQFF.

V gene TRBV10-3 combines with J gene TRBJ1-4; weak D call: TRBD1 (5 bases). Between the trimmed V and J ends, which lost 3 bases and 4 bases, there was a span of 6 bases. The CDR3 spans 13 residues. Germline CDR1 and CDR2: ENHRY and SYGVKD. CDR3 in DNA: TGTGCCATCAGTGACAGGGTTAATGAAAAACTGTTTTTT. The encoded protein is CAISDRVNEKLFF.